This T cell receptor (beta chain) was captured by sequencing in a study of control samples from healthy donors and cancer patients. TCRdb's copy holds only in-frame clones and misses some; the assay was immunoSEQ multiplex PCR. The table has roughly 95,000 clones, over 85% seen once. Trimming removed 3 bases from V and 3 bases from J, with 15 bases in between. This CDR3 has 15 amino acids. Germline V CDR1 and CDR2: MGHRA, YSYEKL. Sequencing was carried out using blood. The chain is built from TRBV4-1 and TRBJ2-7; the D call may be TRBD1 or TRBD2 (5 bases each). The clonotype originates from a human donor in good health. The donor label of this sample is uncertain. DNA for the CDR3: TGCGCCAGCAGCCACACTCGGGACGGGGACTACGAGCAGTACTTC. Its translation: CASSHTRDGDYEQYF.